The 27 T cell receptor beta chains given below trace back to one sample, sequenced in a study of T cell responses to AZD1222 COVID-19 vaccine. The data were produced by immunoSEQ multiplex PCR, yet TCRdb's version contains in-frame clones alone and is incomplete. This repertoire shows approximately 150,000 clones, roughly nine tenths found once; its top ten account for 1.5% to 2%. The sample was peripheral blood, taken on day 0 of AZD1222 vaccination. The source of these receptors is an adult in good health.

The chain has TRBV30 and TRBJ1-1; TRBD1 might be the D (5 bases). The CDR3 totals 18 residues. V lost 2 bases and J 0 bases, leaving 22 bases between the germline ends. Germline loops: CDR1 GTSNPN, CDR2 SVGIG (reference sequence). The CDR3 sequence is CAWSKDLDTSFVNTEAFF. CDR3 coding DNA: TGTGCCTGGAGTAAGGACCTGGACACCTCGTTCGTGAACACTGAAGCTTTCTTT.

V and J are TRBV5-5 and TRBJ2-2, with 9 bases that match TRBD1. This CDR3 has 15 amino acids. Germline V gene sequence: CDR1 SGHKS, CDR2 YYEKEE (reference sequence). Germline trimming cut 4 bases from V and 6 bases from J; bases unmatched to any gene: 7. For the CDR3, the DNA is TGTGCCAGCAGCCCCCCGCGACAGGGGGCCGGGGAGCTGTTTTTT. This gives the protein CASSPPRQGAGELFF.

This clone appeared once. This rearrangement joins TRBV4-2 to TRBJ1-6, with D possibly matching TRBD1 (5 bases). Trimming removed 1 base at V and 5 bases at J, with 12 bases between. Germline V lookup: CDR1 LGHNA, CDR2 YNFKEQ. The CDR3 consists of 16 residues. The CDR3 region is CASSQVIGGNNSPLHF. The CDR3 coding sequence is TGTGCCAGCAGCCAAGTTATCGGGGGGAATAATTCACCCCTCCACTTT.

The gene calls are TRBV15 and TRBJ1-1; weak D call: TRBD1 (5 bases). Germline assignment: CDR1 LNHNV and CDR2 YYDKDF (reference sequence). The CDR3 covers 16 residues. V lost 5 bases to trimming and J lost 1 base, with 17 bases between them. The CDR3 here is CATSRGTFAGNTEAFF. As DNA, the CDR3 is TGTGCCACCAGCCGTGGGACCTTCGCGGGGAACACTGAAGCTTTCTTT.

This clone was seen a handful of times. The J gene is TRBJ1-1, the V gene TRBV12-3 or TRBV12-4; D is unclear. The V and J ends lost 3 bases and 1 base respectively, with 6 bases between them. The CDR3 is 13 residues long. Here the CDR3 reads CASSFERNTEAFF. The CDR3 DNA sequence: TGTGCCAGCAGTTTTGAAAGGAACACTGAAGCTTTCTTT.

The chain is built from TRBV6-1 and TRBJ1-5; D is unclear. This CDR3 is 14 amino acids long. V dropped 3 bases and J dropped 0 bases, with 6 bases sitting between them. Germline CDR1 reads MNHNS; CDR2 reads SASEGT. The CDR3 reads CASSESYSNQPQHF. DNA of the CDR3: TGTGCCAGCAGTGAGAGCTATAGCAATCAGCCCCAGCATTTT.

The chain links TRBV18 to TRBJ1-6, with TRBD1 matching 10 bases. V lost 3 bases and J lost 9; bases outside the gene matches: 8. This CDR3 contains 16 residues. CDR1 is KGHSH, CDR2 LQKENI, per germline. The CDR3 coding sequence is TGTGCCAGCTCACCTGCCGGGACAGGGGTGGCTTCACCCCTCCACTTT. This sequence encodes CASSPAGTGVASPLHF.

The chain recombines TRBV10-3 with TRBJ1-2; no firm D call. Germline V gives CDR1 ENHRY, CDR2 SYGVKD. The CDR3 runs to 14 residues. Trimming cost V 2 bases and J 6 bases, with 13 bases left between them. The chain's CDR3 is CAISETHSRDGYTF. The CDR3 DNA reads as TGTGCCATCAGTGAGACCCATTCTAGGGATGGCTACACCTTC.

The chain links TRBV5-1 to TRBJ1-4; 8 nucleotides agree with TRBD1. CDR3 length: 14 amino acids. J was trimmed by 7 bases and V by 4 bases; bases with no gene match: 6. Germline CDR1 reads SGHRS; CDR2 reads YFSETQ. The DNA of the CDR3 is TGCGCCAGCAGCCAGACAGGGGCAGGTGAAAAACTGTTTTTT. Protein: CASSQTGAGEKLFF.

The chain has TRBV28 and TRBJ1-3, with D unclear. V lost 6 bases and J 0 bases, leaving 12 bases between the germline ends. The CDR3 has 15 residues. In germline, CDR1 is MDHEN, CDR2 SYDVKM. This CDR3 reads CASSSQELSGNTIYF. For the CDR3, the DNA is TGTGCCAGCAGCTCCCAGGAGCTCTCTGGAAACACCATATATTTT.

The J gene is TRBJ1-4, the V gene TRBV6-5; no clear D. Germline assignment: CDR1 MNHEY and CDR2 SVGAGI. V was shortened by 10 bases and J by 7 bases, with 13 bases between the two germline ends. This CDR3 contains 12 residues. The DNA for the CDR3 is TGTGCCACCTCTGGGTATGGTGAAAAACTGTTTTTT. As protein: CATSGYGEKLFF.

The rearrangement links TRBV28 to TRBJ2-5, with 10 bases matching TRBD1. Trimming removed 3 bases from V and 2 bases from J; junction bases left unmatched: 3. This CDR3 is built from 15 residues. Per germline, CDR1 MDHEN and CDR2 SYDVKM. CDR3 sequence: CASSFPGQGQETQYF. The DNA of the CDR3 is TGTGCCAGCAGTTTTCCGGGACAGGGGCAAGAGACCCAGTACTTC. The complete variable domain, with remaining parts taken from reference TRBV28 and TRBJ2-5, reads DVKVTQSSRYLVKRTGEKVFLECVQDMDHENMFWYRQDPGLGLRLIYFSYDVKMKEKGDIPEGYSVSREKKERFSLILESASTNQTSMYLCASSFPGQGQETQYFGPGTRLLVL.

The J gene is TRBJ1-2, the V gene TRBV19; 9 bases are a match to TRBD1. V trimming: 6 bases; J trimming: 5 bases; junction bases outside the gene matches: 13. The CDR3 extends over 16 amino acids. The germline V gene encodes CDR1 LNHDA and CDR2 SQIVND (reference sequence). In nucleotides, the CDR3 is TGTGCCAGTAGATCCGCGAGGACAGGGGTCCTTTATGGCTACACCTTC. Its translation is CASRSARTGVLYGYTF. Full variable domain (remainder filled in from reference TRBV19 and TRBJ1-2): DGGITQSPKYLFRKEGQNVTLSCEQNLNHDAMYWYRQDPGQGLRLIYYSQIVNDFQKGDIAEGYSVSREKKESFPLTVTSAQKNPTAFYLCASRSARTGVLYGYTFGSGTRLTVV.

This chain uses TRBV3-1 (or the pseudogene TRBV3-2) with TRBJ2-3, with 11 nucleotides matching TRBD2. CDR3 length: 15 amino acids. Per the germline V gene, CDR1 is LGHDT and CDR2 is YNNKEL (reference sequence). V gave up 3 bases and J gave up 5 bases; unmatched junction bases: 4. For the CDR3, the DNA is TGTGCCAGCAGCCAGCTAGCGGGGGGCAAAGATACGCAGTATTTT. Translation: CASSQLAGGKDTQYF.

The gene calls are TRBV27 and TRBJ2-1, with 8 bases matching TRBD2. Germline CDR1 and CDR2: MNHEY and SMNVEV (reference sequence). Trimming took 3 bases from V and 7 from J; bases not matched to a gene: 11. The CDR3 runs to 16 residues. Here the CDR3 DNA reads TGTGCCAGCAGTTTCCAGCGGGGGCCCTCCGGGAATGAGCAGTTCTTC. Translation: CASSFQRGPSGNEQFF.

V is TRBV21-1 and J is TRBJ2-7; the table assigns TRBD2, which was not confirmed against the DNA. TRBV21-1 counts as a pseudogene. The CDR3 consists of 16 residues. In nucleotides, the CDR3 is TGTGCCAGCAGCAAAGCGGGAGGGAGACTGACTTACGAGCAGTACTTC. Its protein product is CASSKAGGRLTYEQYF.

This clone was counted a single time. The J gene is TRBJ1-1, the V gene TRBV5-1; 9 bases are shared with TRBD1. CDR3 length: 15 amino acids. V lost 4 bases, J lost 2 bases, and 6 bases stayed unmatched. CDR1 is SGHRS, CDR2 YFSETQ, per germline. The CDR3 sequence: CASSRTGQGNTEAFF. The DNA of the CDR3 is TGCGCCAGCAGCAGGACGGGACAGGGAAACACTGAAGCTTTCTTT.

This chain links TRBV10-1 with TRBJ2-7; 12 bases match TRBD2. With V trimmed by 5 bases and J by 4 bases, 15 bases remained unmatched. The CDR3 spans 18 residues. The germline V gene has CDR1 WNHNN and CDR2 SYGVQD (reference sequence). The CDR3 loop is CASSRSGLAGGPTYEQYF. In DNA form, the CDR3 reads TGCGCCAGCAGTAGATCGGGCCTAGCGGGAGGGCCGACGTACGAGCAGTACTTC.

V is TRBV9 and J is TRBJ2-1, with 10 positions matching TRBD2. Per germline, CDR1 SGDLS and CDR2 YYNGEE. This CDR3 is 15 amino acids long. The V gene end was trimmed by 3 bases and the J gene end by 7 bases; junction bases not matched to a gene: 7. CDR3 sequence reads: CASSAKRGGRNEQFF. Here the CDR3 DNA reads TGTGCCAGCAGCGCGAAGCGGGGGGGCCGGAATGAGCAGTTCTTC. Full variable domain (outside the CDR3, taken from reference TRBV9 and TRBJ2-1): DSGVTQTPKHLITATGQRVTLRCSPRSGDLSVYWYQQSLDQGLQFLIQYYNGEERAKGNILERFSAQQFPDLHSELNLSSLELGDSALYFCASSAKRGGRNEQFFGPGTRLTVL.

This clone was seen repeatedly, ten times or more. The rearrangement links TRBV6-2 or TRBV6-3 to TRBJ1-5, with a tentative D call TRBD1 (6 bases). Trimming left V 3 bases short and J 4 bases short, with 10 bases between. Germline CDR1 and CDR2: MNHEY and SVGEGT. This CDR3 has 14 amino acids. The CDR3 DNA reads TGTGCCAGCAGTTATTGGACAGCGAATCAGCCCCAGCATTTT. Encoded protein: CASSYWTANQPQHF.

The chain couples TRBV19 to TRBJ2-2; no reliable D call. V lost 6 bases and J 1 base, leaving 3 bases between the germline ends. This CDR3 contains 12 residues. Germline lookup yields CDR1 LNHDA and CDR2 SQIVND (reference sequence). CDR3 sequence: CASRRNTGELFF. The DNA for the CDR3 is TGTGCCAGTAGACGGAACACCGGGGAGCTGTTTTTT.

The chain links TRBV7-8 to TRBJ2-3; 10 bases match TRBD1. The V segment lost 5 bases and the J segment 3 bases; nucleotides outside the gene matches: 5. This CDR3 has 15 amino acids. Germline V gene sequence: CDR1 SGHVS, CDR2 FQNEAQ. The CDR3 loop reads CASSPGTGVTDTQYF. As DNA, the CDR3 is TGTGCCAGCAGCCCCGGGACAGGGGTAACAGATACGCAGTATTTT. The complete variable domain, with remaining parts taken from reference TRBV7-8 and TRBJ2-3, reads GAGVSQSPRYKVAKRGQDVALRCDPISGHVSLFWYQQALGQGPEFLTYFQNEAQLDKSGLPSDRFFAERPEGSVSTLKIQRTQQEDSAVYLCASSPGTGVTDTQYFGPGTRLTVL.

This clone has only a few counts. CDR3 nucleotide sequence: TGTGCCAGCAGTTTCCCTACTAGTCTTGAGCAGTTCTTC. It encodes CASSFPTSLEQFF. The chain has TRBV27 and TRBJ2-1, with TRBD2 as a possible D gene (5 bases). The CDR3 runs 13 residues. Germline CDR1 MNHEY, CDR2 SMNVEV (reference sequence). V dropped 3 bases and J dropped 9 bases, with 12 bases sitting between them.

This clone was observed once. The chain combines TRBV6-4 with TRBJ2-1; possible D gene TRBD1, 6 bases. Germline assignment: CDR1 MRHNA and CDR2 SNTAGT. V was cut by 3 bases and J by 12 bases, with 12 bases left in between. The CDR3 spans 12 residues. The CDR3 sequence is CASSETGLGQFF. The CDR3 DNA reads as TGTGCCAGCAGTGAGACAGGATTGGGGCAGTTCTTC.

DNA for the CDR3: TGCGCCAGCAGCAATAACGTGGCCAGGCCGAACACTGAAGCTTTCTTT. This gives the protein CASSNNVARPNTEAFF. The chain employs TRBV5-1 and TRBJ1-1; D gene unclear. The germline V and J ends were trimmed by 4 bases and 1 base, with 17 bases remaining between them. The V gene's germline CDR1 is SGHRS and CDR2 YFSETQ. The length of the CDR3 is 16 residues.

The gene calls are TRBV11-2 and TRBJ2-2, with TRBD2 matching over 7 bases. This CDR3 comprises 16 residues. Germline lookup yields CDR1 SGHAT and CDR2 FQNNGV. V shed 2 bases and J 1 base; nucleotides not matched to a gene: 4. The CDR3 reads CASSLYGGRNTGELFF. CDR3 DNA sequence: TGTGCCAGCAGCTTATACGGCGGGAGGAACACCGGGGAGCTGTTTTTT.

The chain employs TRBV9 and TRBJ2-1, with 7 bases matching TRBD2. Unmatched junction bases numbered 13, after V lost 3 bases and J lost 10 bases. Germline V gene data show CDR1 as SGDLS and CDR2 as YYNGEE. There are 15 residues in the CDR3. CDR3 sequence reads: CASSDSGPLGGEQFF. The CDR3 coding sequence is TGTGCCAGCAGCGATAGCGGGCCGTTAGGCGGGGAGCAGTTCTTC.